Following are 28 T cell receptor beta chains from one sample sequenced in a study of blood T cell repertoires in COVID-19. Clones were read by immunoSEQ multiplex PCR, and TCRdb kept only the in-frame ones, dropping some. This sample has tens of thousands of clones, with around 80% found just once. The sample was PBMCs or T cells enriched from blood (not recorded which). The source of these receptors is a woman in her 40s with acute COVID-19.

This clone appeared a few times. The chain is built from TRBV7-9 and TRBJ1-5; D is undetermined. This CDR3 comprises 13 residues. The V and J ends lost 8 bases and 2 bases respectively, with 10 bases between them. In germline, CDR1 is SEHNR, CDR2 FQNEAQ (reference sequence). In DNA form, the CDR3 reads TGTGCCAGCGCTATAGATCGCAATCAGCCCCAGCATTTT. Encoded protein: CASAIDRNQPQHF.

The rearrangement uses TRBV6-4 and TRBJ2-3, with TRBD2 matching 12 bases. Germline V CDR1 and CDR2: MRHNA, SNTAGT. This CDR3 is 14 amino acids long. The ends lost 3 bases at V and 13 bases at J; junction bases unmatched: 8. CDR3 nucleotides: TGTGCCAGCAGTGAGGGACTAGCGGGCGTTGTCAAGTATTTT. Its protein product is CASSEGLAGVVKYF.

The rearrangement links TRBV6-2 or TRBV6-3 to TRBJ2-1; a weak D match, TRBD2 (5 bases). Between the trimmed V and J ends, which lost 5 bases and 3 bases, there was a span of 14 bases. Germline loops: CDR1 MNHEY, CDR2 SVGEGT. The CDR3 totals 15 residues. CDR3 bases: TGTGCCAGCAGTGAGAGACTAACCCTCTACAATGAGCAGTTCTTC. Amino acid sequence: CASSERLTLYNEQFF.

CDR3: CAISSREPSYNEQFF. DNA for the CDR3: TGTGCCATCAGTTCCAGGGAACCCTCCTACAATGAGCAGTTCTTC. V and J are TRBV10-3 and TRBJ2-1, with D possibly TRBD1 on 5 matching bases. Germline lookup yields CDR1 ENHRY and CDR2 SYGVKD. Trimming stripped 5 bases from V and 0 bases from J, with 11 bases between. CDR3 length: 15 residues.

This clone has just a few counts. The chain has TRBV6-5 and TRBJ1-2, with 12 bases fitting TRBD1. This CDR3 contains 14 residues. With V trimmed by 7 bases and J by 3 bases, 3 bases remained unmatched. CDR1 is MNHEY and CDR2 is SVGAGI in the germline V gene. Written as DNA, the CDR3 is TGTGCCAGCACAGGGACAGGGGGCTACTATGGCTACACCTTC. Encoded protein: CASTGTGGYYGYTF.

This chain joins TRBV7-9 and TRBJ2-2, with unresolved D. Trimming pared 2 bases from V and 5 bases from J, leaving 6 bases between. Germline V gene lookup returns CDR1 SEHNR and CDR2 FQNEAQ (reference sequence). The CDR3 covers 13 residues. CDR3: CASSLLSTGELFF. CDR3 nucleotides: TGTGCCAGCAGCTTACTATCAACCGGGGAGCTGTTTTTT.

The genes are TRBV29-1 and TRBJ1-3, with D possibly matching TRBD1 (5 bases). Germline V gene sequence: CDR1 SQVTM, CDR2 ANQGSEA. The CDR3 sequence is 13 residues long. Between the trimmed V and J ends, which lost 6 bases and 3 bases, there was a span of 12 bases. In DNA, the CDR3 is TGCAGCGTCGGACACTCTAATGGAAACACCATATATTTT. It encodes CSVGHSNGNTIYF.

The CDR3 sequence is CASSDYQGSPLHF. The CDR3 region has the DNA TGTGCCAGCAGTGATTATCAGGGGTCACCCCTCCACTTT. The chain employs TRBV2 and TRBJ1-6; possibly TRBD1 for D (6 bases). The CDR3 runs 13 residues. Trimming pared 3 bases from V and 10 bases from J, leaving 10 bases between. Germline values: CDR1 SNHLY, CDR2 FYNNEI.

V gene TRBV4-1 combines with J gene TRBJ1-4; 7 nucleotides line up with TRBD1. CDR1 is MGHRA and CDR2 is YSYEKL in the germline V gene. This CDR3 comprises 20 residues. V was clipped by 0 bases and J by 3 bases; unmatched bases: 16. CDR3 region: CASSQDGGAGGIGANEKLFF. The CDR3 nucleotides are TGCGCCAGCAGCCAAGATGGAGGGGCAGGGGGTATAGGGGCTAATGAAAAACTGTTTTTT.

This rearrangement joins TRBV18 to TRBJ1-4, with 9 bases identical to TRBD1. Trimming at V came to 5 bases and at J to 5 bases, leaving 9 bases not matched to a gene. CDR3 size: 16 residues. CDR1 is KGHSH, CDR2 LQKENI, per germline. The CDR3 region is CASSVRDRARNEKLFF. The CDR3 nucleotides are TGTGCCAGCTCAGTCCGGGACAGGGCCCGAAATGAAAAACTGTTTTTT.

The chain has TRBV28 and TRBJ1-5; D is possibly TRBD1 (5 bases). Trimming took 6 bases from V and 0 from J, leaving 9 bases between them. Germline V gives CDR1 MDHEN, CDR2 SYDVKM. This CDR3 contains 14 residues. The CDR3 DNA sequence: TGTGCCAGCAGGGGGGACTATAGCAATCAGCCCCAGCATTTT. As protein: CASRGDYSNQPQHF.

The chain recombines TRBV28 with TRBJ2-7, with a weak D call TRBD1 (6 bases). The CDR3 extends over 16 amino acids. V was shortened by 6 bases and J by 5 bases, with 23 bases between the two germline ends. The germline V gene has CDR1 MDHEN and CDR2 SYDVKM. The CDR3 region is CASSSPGQSTLNEQYF. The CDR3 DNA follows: TGTGCCAGCAGCAGCCCGGGACAATCCACCCTGAACGAGCAGTACTTC. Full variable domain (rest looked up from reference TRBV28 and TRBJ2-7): DVKVTQSSRYLVKRTGEKVFLECVQDMDHENMFWYRQDPGLGLRLIYFSYDVKMKEKGDIPEGYSVSREKKERFSLILESASTNQTSMYLCASSSPGQSTLNEQYFGPGTRLTVT.

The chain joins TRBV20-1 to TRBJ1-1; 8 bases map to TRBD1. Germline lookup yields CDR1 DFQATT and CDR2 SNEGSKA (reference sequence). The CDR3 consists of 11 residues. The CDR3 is CTGLRGPEAFF. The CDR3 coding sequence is TGCACTGGCCTCAGGGGGCCTGAAGCTTTCTTT.

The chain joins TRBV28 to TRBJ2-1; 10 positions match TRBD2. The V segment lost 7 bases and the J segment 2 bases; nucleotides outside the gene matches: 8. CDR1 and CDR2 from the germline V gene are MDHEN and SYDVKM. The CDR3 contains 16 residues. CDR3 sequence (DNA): TGTGCCAGCAAACTCGGACTAGCGGAAACCTACAATGAGCAGTTCTTC. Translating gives CASKLGLAETYNEQFF.

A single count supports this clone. The CDR3 coding sequence is TGTGCCAGCATATACCGGGTTCTCTACGAGCAGTACTTC. As protein: CASIYRVLYEQYF. The chain is built from TRBV6-9 and TRBJ2-7; D ambiguous. With 7 bases removed from V and 3 bases from J, the gap between germline ends came to 13 bases. This CDR3 spans 13 amino acids. CDR1 is MNHGY, CDR2 SVAAGI, per germline.

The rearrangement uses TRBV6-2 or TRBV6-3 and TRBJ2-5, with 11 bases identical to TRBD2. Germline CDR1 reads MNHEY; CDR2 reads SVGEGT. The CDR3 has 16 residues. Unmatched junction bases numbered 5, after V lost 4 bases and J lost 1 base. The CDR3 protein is CASSSDSGGAQETQYF. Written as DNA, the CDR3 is TGTGCCAGCAGTTCTGATAGCGGGGGGGCCCAAGAGACCCAGTACTTC.

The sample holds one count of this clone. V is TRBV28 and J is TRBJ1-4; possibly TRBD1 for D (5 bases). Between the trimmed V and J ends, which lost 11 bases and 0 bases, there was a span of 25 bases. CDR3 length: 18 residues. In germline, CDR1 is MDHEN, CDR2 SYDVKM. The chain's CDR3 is CARNPRTLKFPTNEKLFF. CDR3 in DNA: TGTGCCCGAAACCCCCGGACACTTAAGTTTCCAACTAATGAAAAACTGTTTTTT.

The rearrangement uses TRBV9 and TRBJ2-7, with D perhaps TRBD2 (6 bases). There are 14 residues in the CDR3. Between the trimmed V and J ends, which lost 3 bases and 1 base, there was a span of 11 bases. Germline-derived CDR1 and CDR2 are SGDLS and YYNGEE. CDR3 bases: TGTGCCAGCAGCGAGGATGGGAGGTCCTACGAGCAGTACTTC. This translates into CASSEDGRSYEQYF.

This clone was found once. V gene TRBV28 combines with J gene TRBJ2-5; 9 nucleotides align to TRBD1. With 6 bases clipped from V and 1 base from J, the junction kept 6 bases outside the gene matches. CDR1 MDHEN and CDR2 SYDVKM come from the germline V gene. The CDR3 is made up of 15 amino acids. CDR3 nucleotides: TGTGCCAGCAGGGCGACAGGGGGGGTCCAAGAGACCCAGTACTTC. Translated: CASRATGGVQETQYF.

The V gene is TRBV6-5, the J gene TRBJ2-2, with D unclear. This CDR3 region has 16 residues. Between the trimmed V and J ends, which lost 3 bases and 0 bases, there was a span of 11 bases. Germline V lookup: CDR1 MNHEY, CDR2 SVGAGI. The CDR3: CASSYWHTANTGELFF. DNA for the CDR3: TGTGCCAGCAGTTATTGGCATACCGCGAACACCGGGGAGCTGTTTTTT.

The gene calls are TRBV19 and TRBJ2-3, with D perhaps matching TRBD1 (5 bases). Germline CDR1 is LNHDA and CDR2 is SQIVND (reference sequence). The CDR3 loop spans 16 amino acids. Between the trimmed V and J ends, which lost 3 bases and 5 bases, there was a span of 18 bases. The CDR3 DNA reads TGTGCCAGTAGTATTCGGGCACCACCGCAGGGAGATACGCAGTATTTT. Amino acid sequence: CASSIRAPPQGDTQYF.

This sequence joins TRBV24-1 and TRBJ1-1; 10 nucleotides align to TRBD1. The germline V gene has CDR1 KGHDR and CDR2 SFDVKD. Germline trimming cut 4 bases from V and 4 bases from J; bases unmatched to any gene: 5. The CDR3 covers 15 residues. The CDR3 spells CATSDPRTGGTEAFF. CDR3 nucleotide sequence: TGTGCCACCAGTGACCCTAGGACAGGGGGCACTGAAGCTTTCTTT.

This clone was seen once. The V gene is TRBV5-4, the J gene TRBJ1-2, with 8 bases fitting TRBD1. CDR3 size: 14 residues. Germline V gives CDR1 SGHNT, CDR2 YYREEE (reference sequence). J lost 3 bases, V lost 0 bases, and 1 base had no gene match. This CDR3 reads CASSLDRGYYGYTF. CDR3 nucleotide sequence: TGTGCCAGCAGCTTGGACAGGGGGTACTATGGCTACACCTTC.

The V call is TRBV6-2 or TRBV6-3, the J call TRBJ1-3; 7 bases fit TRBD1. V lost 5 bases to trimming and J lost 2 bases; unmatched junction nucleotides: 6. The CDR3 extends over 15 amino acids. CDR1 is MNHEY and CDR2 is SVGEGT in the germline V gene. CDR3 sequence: CASSPTGDPGNTIYF. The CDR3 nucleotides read TGTGCCAGCAGTCCCACAGGGGACCCTGGAAACACCATATATTTT.

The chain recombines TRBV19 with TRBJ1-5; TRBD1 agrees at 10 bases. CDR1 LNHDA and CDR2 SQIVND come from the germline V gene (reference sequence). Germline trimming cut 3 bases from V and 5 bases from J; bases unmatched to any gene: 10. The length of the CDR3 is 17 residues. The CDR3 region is CASSIRGPTGGDQPQHF. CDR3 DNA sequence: TGTGCCAGTAGTATCCGGGGACCGACAGGGGGCGATCAGCCCCAGCATTTT.

The CDR3 sequence: CASSLGTGNQPQHF. CDR3 DNA: TGCGCCAGCAGCCTCGGGACAGGGAATCAGCCCCAGCATTTT. This rearrangement joins TRBV4-1 to TRBJ1-5, with 9 nucleotides matching TRBD1. Germline V gives CDR1 MGHRA, CDR2 YSYEKL. The CDR3 spans 14 residues. The trim removed 4 bases at V and 4 bases at J, leaving 2 bases unmatched.

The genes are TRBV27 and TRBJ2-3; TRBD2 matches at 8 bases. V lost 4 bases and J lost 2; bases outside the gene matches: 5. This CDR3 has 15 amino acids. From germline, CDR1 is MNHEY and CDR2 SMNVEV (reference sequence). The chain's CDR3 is CASSSPGGHTDTQYF. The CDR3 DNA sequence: TGTGCCAGCAGTTCCCCGGGAGGGCACACAGATACGCAGTATTTT.

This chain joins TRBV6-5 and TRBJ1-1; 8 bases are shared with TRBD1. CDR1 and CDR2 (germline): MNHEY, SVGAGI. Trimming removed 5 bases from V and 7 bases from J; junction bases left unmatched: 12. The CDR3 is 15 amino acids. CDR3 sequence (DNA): TGTGCCAGCAGTCTAACAACAGGGGGAAGGGGTGAAGCTTTCTTT. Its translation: CASSLTTGGRGEAFF.